The 31 T cell receptor beta chains below were found in one sample sequenced in a study of blood T cell repertoires in COVID-19. The repertoire was sequenced with immunoSEQ multiplex PCR; TCRdb's copy has only in-frame clones and lacks some. The sample consists of about 300,000 clones, around 86% of them appearing once. Sequencing used peripheral blood. These receptor sequences come from a man between 65 and 85 years old with acute or convalescent COVID-19.

V is TRBV20-1 and J is TRBJ2-2; TRBD2 matches 9 bases. The junction had 10 bases not matched to a gene; V was cut back by 6 bases and J by 5 bases. The CDR3 length is 15 residues. Germline lookup yields CDR1 DFQATT and CDR2 SNEGSKA (reference sequence). CDR3 loop: CSASVSSGTTGELFF. The CDR3 nucleotides read TGCAGTGCCAGTGTGTCTAGCGGGACAACCGGGGAGCTGTTTTTT.

The chain carries TRBV6-6 and TRBJ1-3, with 7 bases fitting TRBD1. After removal of 5 bases from V and 4 bases from J, the junction contained 5 bases not matched to a gene. CDR3 length equals 14 residues. Germline CDR1 and CDR2: MNHNY and SVGAGI (reference sequence). CDR3 nucleotide sequence: TGTGCCAGCAGTCCGACAGGGTTCGGAAACACCATATATTTT. This sequence encodes CASSPTGFGNTIYF.

This chain connects TRBV7-6 to TRBJ2-5, with D maybe TRBD2 (6 bases). Germline V gives CDR1 SGHVS, CDR2 FNYEAQ. The CDR3 loop spans 16 amino acids. Trimming pared 5 bases from V and 1 base from J, leaving 17 bases between. CDR3 residues: CASSTAPSGVQETQYF. DNA for the CDR3: TGTGCCAGCAGCACTGCTCCCTCGGGGGTCCAAGAGACCCAGTACTTC.

This chain connects TRBV5-1 to TRBJ2-5, with 8 positions matching TRBD1. Germline V gives CDR1 SGHRS, CDR2 YFSETQ. V lost 0 bases, J lost 7 bases, and 11 bases stayed unmatched. This CDR3 contains 16 residues. CDR3 protein: CASSLAVETGAGTQYF. The CDR3 region has the DNA TGCGCCAGCAGCTTGGCCGTGGAGACAGGGGCCGGGACCCAGTACTTC.

The chain has TRBV2 and TRBJ1-5; 7 bases are a match to TRBD1. The germline gives CDR1 SNHLY, CDR2 FYNNEI. V dropped 2 bases and J dropped 0; count of bases not matched to a gene: 1. The CDR3 is 15 residues long. CDR3 nucleotides: TGTGCCAGCAGTGAACAGGGGGATAGCAATCAGCCCCAGCATTTT. It codes for CASSEQGDSNQPQHF.

Written as DNA, the CDR3 is TGCGCCAGCAGCCGGACAGGGGGTTCAACTAATGAAAAACTGTTTTTT. As protein: CASSRTGGSTNEKLFF. The chain has TRBV5-1 and TRBJ1-4; 10 nucleotides align to TRBD1. The J segment lost 0 bases and the V segment lost 4 bases, leaving 3 bases of the junction unmatched. Germline CDR1 reads SGHRS; CDR2 reads YFSETQ. The CDR3 runs 16 residues.

The chain combines TRBV5-6 with TRBJ1-2, with 8 bases lining up with TRBD1. The CDR3 consists of 14 residues. The V segment lost 7 bases and the J segment 4 bases; nucleotides outside the gene matches: 9. Germline V lookup: CDR1 SGHDT, CDR2 YYEEEE. The CDR3 reads CASGRTGGTYGYTF. The CDR3 DNA sequence: TGTGCCAGCGGACGAACAGGGGGGACCTATGGCTACACCTTC.

This sequence joins TRBV6-6 and TRBJ2-5; D is uncertain. Germline V lookup: CDR1 MNHNY, CDR2 SVGAGI (reference sequence). The CDR3 is made up of 12 amino acids. V shed 4 bases and J shed 2 bases, with 5 bases lying between them. DNA for the CDR3: TGTGCCAGCAGTTTCAGTCAAGAGACCCAGTACTTC. It codes for CASSFSQETQYF.

J is TRBJ2-2 and V is TRBV2; TRBD2 might be the D (5 bases). The CDR3 has 13 amino acids. Deletions cut 7 bases from V and 3 bases from J, with 9 bases between. From germline, CDR1 is SNHLY and CDR2 FYNNEI. The CDR3 region is CASKAGYTGELFF. The CDR3 DNA follows: TGTGCCAGCAAGGCGGGTTACACCGGGGAGCTGTTTTTT.

The chain has TRBV6-6 and TRBJ1-2; 10 nucleotides align to TRBD1. The V and J ends lost 10 bases and 4 bases, in that order; junction bases with no gene match: 6. CDR3 length: 13 residues. Germline V gene lookup returns CDR1 MNHNY and CDR2 SVGAGI (reference sequence). CDR3 DNA: TGTGCCACCAGACAGGGGGCCTCCTATGGCTACACCTTC. Amino acid sequence: CATRQGASYGYTF.

The chain combines TRBV18 with TRBJ2-7; possibly TRBD1 for D (5 bases). The germline gives CDR1 KGHSH, CDR2 LQKENI. The CDR3 spans 15 residues. V lost 2 bases, J lost 2 bases, and 13 bases lay in between. The CDR3 region is CASSPIDSRPYEQYF. CDR3 sequence (DNA): TGTGCCAGCTCACCAATTGACAGCCGGCCCTACGAGCAGTACTTC.

Comment on this clone: This sample also contains other DNA sequences that code for the same CDR3. The chain carries TRBV30 and TRBJ2-3; a possible D gene is TRBD2 (7 bases). The CDR3 covers 14 residues. V lost 0 bases, J lost 5 bases, and 12 bases lay in between. Germline V gene sequence: CDR1 GTSNPN, CDR2 SVGIG (reference sequence). CDR3 residues: CAWSVGGAGDTQYF. In DNA form, the CDR3 reads TGTGCCTGGAGTGTAGGGGGGGCTGGAGATACGCAGTATTTT. Combining the CDR3 with reference TRBV30 and TRBJ2-3 gives the whole variable domain SQTIHQWPATLVQPVGSPLSLECTVEGTSNPNLYWYRQAAGRGLQLLFYSVGIGQISSEVPQNLSASRPQDRQFILSSKKLLLSDSGFYLCAWSVGGAGDTQYFGPGTRLTVL.

The chain employs TRBV5-1 and TRBJ1-2; tentative D call: TRBD1 (5 bases). Trimming took 6 bases from V and 4 from J, leaving 22 bases between them. CDR1 and CDR2 (germline): SGHRS, YFSETQ. The CDR3 has 16 residues. The CDR3 DNA reads as TGCGCCAGCACCCAATTGACAGCCACCTCCCTCTATGGCTACACCTTC. This translates into CASTQLTATSLYGYTF.

The chain carries TRBV6-2 or TRBV6-3 and TRBJ2-2; TRBD2 matches 9 bases. CDR1 is MNHEY and CDR2 is SVGEGT in the germline V gene. The junction had 16 bases not matched to a gene; V was cut back by 7 bases and J by 4 bases. CDR3 length: 18 amino acids. Here the CDR3 reads CASNPLAGFHEGTGELFF. The CDR3 region has the DNA TGTGCCAGCAACCCACTAGCGGGTTTTCACGAGGGCACCGGGGAGCTGTTTTTT.

V and J are TRBV9 and TRBJ2-3, with 10 bases fitting TRBD2. Trimming cost V 0 bases and J 4 bases; bases outside gene matches: 14. This CDR3 has 19 amino acids. The germline V gene has CDR1 SGDLS and CDR2 YYNGEE. Here the CDR3 reads CASSVEGASGGYRADTQYF. CDR3 nucleotides: TGTGCCAGCAGCGTAGAAGGAGCTAGCGGGGGCTACCGGGCAGATACGCAGTATTTT.

The rearrangement uses TRBV14 and TRBJ2-1; tentative D call: TRBD1 (6 bases). There are 17 residues in the CDR3. Germline-derived CDR1 and CDR2 are SGHDN and FVKESK. With 0 bases removed from V and 9 bases from J, the gap between germline ends came to 21 bases. CDR3 loop: CASSQEIRGRGASEQFF. The CDR3 nucleotides are TGTGCCAGCAGCCAAGAAATCAGGGGCAGGGGAGCCTCTGAGCAGTTCTTC.

V gene TRBV6-6 combines with J gene TRBJ1-3; D is perhaps TRBD1 (5 bases). Germline CDR1 reads MNHNY; CDR2 reads SVGAGI (reference sequence). Trimming stripped 4 bases from V and 0 bases from J, with 7 bases between. The CDR3 is made up of 14 amino acids. CDR3 nucleotide sequence: TGTGCCAGCAGTTCGGACAACTCTGGAAACACCATATATTTT. It encodes CASSSDNSGNTIYF.

The gene calls are TRBV2 and TRBJ2-3, with TRBD1 identical over 7 bases. This CDR3 has 12 amino acids. The V segment lost 6 bases and the J segment 9 bases; nucleotides outside the gene matches: 6. Germline assignment: CDR1 SNHLY and CDR2 FYNNEI. CDR3 loop: CASRPQGETQYF. The CDR3 nucleotides are TGTGCCAGCAGACCCCAGGGGGAAACGCAGTATTTT.

V gene TRBV24-1 combines with J gene TRBJ2-1; 12 nucleotides match TRBD2. CDR3 length: 17 residues. The V and J ends lost 5 bases and 5 bases, in that order; junction bases with no gene match: 9. Germline values: CDR1 KGHDR, CDR2 SFDVKD. CDR3: CATSGPPLAGGHNEQFF. The CDR3 DNA is TGTGCCACCAGTGGCCCCCCACTAGCGGGAGGACACAATGAGCAGTTCTTC.

The CDR3 bases are TGTGCCAGCAGCCAAGTGGGGCTTGCAACCTACGAGCAGTACTTC. Protein: CASSQVGLATYEQYF. This sequence joins TRBV4-2 and TRBJ2-7; D may be TRBD1 (5 bases). Germline assignment: CDR1 LGHNA and CDR2 YNFKEQ. CDR3 length equals 15 residues. Trimming shortened V by 1 base and J by 2 bases, and 12 bases separated the two germline ends.

The rearrangement joins TRBV27 to TRBJ2-1, with a possible D match to TRBD2 (6 bases). Germline lookup yields CDR1 MNHEY and CDR2 SMNVEV (reference sequence). Trimming shortened V by 7 bases and J by 8 bases, and 21 bases separated the two germline ends. This CDR3 contains 15 residues. The CDR3 bases are TGTGCCAGCACCCCCGGAGGGTCGGGGATCTATGAGCAGTTCTTC. Its protein product is CASTPGGSGIYEQFF.

The V gene is TRBV30, the J gene TRBJ1-3; D not certain. The CDR3 length is 15 residues. V lost 0 bases, J lost 0 bases, and 9 bases lay in between. The germline CDR1 and CDR2 sequences are GTSNPN and SVGIG (reference sequence). CDR3: CAWSVGRSSGNTIYF. In DNA, the CDR3 is TGTGCCTGGAGTGTGGGTCGGAGCTCTGGAAACACCATATATTTT.

The chain combines TRBV2 with TRBJ2-7; a weak D match, TRBD1 (7 bases). The CDR3 is 13 amino acids. V was cut by 6 bases and J by 4 bases, with 13 bases left in between. CDR1 is SNHLY and CDR2 is FYNNEI in the germline V gene. The CDR3 spells CASREGAVYEQYF. The CDR3 DNA sequence: TGTGCCAGCAGGGAGGGGGCGGTTTACGAGCAGTACTTC.

This clone was seen just once. V usage is TRBV4-3 and J usage is TRBJ2-4; no firm D call. This CDR3 contains 17 residues. V lost 0 bases and J 0 bases, leaving 12 bases between the germline ends. Looked up from germline, CDR1 is LGHNA and CDR2 is YSLEER. The CDR3 nucleotides are TGCGCCAGCAGCCAAGATATTTCCAGGATAGCCAAAAACATTCAGTACTTC. This translates into CASSQDISRIAKNIQYF.

A single count supports this clone. The V and J genes are TRBV19 and TRBJ1-5; 9 bases map to TRBD1. The CDR3 has 15 residues. V dropped 5 bases and J dropped 6; count of bases not matched to a gene: 8. Germline V gene lookup returns CDR1 LNHDA and CDR2 SQIVND (reference sequence). CDR3 sequence (DNA): TGTGCCAGTAGTCCAACTGGACAGGGGAGTCAGCCCCAGCATTTT. Translation gives CASSPTGQGSQPQHF.

V gene TRBV6-5 combines with J gene TRBJ1-4, with unresolved D. V dropped 6 bases and J dropped 0 bases, with 8 bases sitting between them. The germline CDR1 and CDR2 sequences are MNHEY and SVGAGI. This CDR3 has 14 amino acids. CDR3 sequence: CASRNRATNEKLFF. The CDR3 coding sequence is TGTGCCAGCAGAAACCGGGCAACTAATGAAAAACTGTTTTTT.

The chain combines TRBV7-7 with TRBJ2-5; the match to TRBD2 covers 10 bases. CDR3 size: 15 residues. Unmatched junction bases numbered 6, after V lost 3 bases and J lost 5 bases. Germline V gene sequence: CDR1 SSHAT, CDR2 FNYEAQ (reference sequence). The DNA of the CDR3 is TGTGCCAGCAGCTTGACAGCGGGAGGGGGCGAGACCCAGTACTTC. This codes for CASSLTAGGGETQYF.

This chain joins TRBV18 and TRBJ1-5; 7 nucleotides agree with TRBD1. The CDR3 spans 15 residues. V shed 3 bases and J 0 bases; nucleotides not matched to a gene: 2. In germline, CDR1 is KGHSH, CDR2 LQKENI. CDR3 amino acids: CASSPTGISNQPQHF. The CDR3 bases are TGTGCCAGCTCACCGACAGGGATTAGCAATCAGCCCCAGCATTTT.

This clone was seen more than once but under ten times. The chain combines TRBV7-3 with TRBJ1-2; 7 bases are shared with TRBD1. In germline, CDR1 is SGHTA, CDR2 FQGTGA. V gave up 5 bases and J gave up 8 bases; unmatched junction bases: 8. The CDR3 contains 13 residues. CDR3 amino acids: CASSQLTGEGYTF. The CDR3 DNA is TGTGCCAGCAGCCAACTTACAGGGGAAGGCTACACCTTC.

CDR3 sequence: CASSFTGLQETQYF. CDR3 in DNA: TGTGCCAGCAGCTTTACAGGGTTACAAGAGACCCAGTACTTC. The chain employs TRBV5-6 and TRBJ2-5; D might be TRBD1 (6 bases). The CDR3 runs 14 residues. CDR1 is SGHDT and CDR2 is YYEEEE in the germline V gene. Trimming removed 2 bases at V and 2 bases at J, with 10 bases between.

V is TRBV7-2 and J is TRBJ2-7; D is perhaps TRBD2 (7 bases). Germline assignment: CDR1 SGHTA and CDR2 FQGNSA. The CDR3 sequence is 18 residues long. With 4 bases removed from V and 2 bases from J, the gap between germline ends came to 24 bases. The CDR3 here is CASSSEPFERDTPYEQYF. The CDR3 DNA reads as TGTGCCAGCAGCTCGGAACCGTTCGAGCGGGACACCCCCTACGAGCAGTACTTC.